This T cell receptor beta chain derives from a study of T cells after yellow fever vaccination. This clonotype was counted ten times or more. The target antigen is unknown. TCRdb analysed the 5' RACE reads with MiXCR anew, one entry per CDR3 protein. This repertoire shows over 300,000 distinct CDR3 sequences, roughly 4% found once; its top ten account for around 23%. The CDR3 runs to 21 residues. Trimming shortened V by 2 bases and J by 0 bases, and 24 bases separated the two germline ends. Germline assignment: CDR1 SGHRS and CDR2 YFSETQ. Notes on the study in general: Booster sampling recovered most clones from primary vaccination (96% CD4, around 88% CD8).

Sequenced here: PBMCs, sampled 5 days after the yellow fever booster vaccination. The gene calls are TRBV5-1 and TRBJ2-6; no clear D gene. The TCR sequence derives from a man aged 18 to 30 who received the YFV17D yellow fever vaccine. The CDR3 reads CASSLPSPRTWPNSGANVLTF. The CDR3 nucleotides read TGCGCCAGCAGCTTACCATCACCGAGAACGTGGCCTAACTCTGGGGCCAACGTCCTGACTTTC.